This T cell receptor (beta chain) was identified in a study of T cell changes during pregnancy in multiple sclerosis. Profiling relied on immunoSEQ multiplex PCR, and the TCRdb table lists in-frame clones only, not all of them. The sample includes 50,000 or so clones, 85% to 95% seen only once; the top ten take 0.74%. CDR1 is SGHVS and CDR2 is FQNEAQ in the germline V gene. This CDR3 region has 14 residues. Trimming shortened V by 7 bases and J by 5 bases, and 17 bases separated the two germline ends. The rearrangement uses TRBV7-8 and TRBJ1-2; D may be TRBD1 (6 bases). Specimen: CD4+ T cells from peripheral blood mononuclear cells, collected in the third trimester of pregnancy. The TCR comes from a female donor with multiple sclerosis, enrolled in a pregnancy study. The CDR3 loop reads CASNTQGQKYGYTF. The CDR3 DNA is TGTGCCAGCAACACACAGGGACAAAAGTATGGCTACACCTTC.